The 18 T cell receptor beta chains given below trace back to one sample, sequenced in a study of regulatory T cells in long-lasting Graves disease. The sample's time point: newly diagnosed GD, antithyroid drugs for less than 3 months. Construction of the TCR library relied on RNA isolated from PBMCs. The TCR beta library used iRepertoire HTBI primers with Arm-PCR amplification of CDR3. Via MiXCR, TCRdb re-called the multiplex PCR reads, giving one row per CDR3 protein. The data show 240,000 or so distinct CDR3 sequences, 20% seen once. The sample here was peripheral blood mononuclear cells (PBMCs), taken at new diagnosis, from a patient treated with antithyroid drugs. These receptor sequences come from a female donor with Graves disease.

This clonotype was counted at least ten times. The chain couples TRBV12-5 to TRBJ2-3, with a tentative D call TRBD2 (6 bases). Germline values: CDR1 LGHNT, CDR2 FRNRAP. V was clipped by 0 bases and J by 1 base, with 11 bases between them. The CDR3 has 16 amino acids. For the CDR3, the DNA is TGTGCTAGTGGTTTGGTAGTCTCTAGCGGCACAGATACGCAGTATTTT. As protein: CASGLVVSSGTDTQYF.

Remarks on this clonotype: A much larger clone is a single base away; this may be a read error. This sequence joins TRBV12-3 or TRBV12-4 and TRBJ2-3; possible D gene TRBD1, 6 bases. Trimming took 8 bases from V and 4 from J, leaving 13 bases between them. This CDR3 region has 13 residues. The CDR3 DNA reads as TGTGCCAGCGGGACACATGCCGCAGATACGCAGTATTTT. It is translated as CASGTHAADTQYF.

A note on this clonotype: A read error may explain this, as a much larger clone is one base away. The chain links TRBV5-1 to TRBJ1-5; 7 nucleotides align to TRBD1. The CDR3 length is 15 residues. Germline assignment: CDR1 SGHRS and CDR2 YFSETQ. CDR3: CAGSLDTGAHQPQHF. The DNA of the CDR3 is TGCGCCGGCAGCTTGGATACAGGGGCCCATCAGCCCCAGCATTTT. The whole variable domain, filled in from reference TRBV5-1 and TRBJ1-5, reads KAGVTQTPRYLIKTRGQQVTLSCSPISGHRSVSWYQQTPGQGLQFLFEYFSETQRNKGNFPGRFSGRQFSNSRSEMNVSTLELGDSALYLCAGSLDTGAHQPQHFGDGTRLSIL.

This clonotype was recorded a few times. This sequence joins TRBV7-9 and TRBJ2-6; TRBD1 aligns across 7 bases. Germline CDR1 and CDR2: SEHNR and FQNEAQ (reference sequence). V lost 1 base and J lost 2; bases outside the gene matches: 2. The CDR3 is 16 amino acids. The CDR3 nucleotides read TGTGCCAGCAGCTTAGGTCAGGGGGCTGGGGCCAACGTCCTGACTTTC. It yields the protein CASSLGQGAGANVLTF.

A remark on this clonotype: Given a far larger clone just one base away, this is likely a sequencing read error. The gene calls are TRBV10-3 and TRBJ2-4; D remains unclear. Germline CDR1 is ENHRY and CDR2 is SYGVKD. This CDR3 comprises 15 residues. V was shortened by 4 bases and J by 0 bases, with 10 bases between the two germline ends. This CDR3 is CAISVDAIAKNIQYF. CDR3 nucleotides: TGTGCCATCAGTGTAGACGCTATAGCCAAAAACATTCAGTACTTC.

This chain joins TRBV19 and TRBJ2-7; D might be TRBD1 (5 bases). CDR3 size: 15 residues. Germline V gene data show CDR1 as LNHDA and CDR2 as SQIVND (reference sequence). Trimming removed 9 bases from V and 2 bases from J, with 20 bases in between. CDR3 sequence (DNA): TGTGCCAGCAACTCAAGAAGGGGTGGTCCCTACGAGCAGTACTTC. This gives the protein CASNSRRGGPYEQYF.

In regard to this clonotype: A much larger clone is a single base away; this may be a read error. J is TRBJ1-5 and V is TRBV4-2; D is undetermined. The germline V gene has CDR1 LGHNA and CDR2 YNFKEQ. The CDR3 has 16 amino acids. The CDR3: CASSQDRGWSNQPRHF. The CDR3 DNA reads TGTGCCAGCAGCCAAGATCGAGGGTGGAGCAATCAGCCCCGGCATTTT.

At least ten counts were recorded for this clonotype. This chain uses TRBV5-1 with TRBJ1-4; D perhaps matches TRBD1 (5 bases). V was pared by 2 bases and J by 2 bases, with 16 bases between. Germline loops: CDR1 SGHRS, CDR2 YFSETQ. The CDR3 sequence is 17 residues long. CDR3 in DNA: TGCGCCAGCAGCTTCCCCGGGACGGACGTCACTAATGAAAAACTGTTTTTT. Encoded protein: CASSFPGTDVTNEKLFF.

In this sample, this clonotype turned up once. It may be a read error: a sequence one base away is much more abundant. The CDR3 DNA reads as TGTGCCAACAGACACTCGACAGGGAACTATGGCTACACCTTC. This codes for CANRHSTGNYGYTF. This sequence joins TRBV6-5 and TRBJ1-2; 7 positions agree with TRBD1. CDR3 length equals 14 residues. Trimming removed 10 bases from V and 2 bases from J; junction bases left unmatched: 10. Germline loops: CDR1 MNHEY, CDR2 SVGAGI.

This clonotype was counted a few times. The chain has TRBV10-3 and TRBJ2-2; no clear D gene. Germline CDR1 ENHRY, CDR2 SYGVKD. The V end was cut by 2 bases, the J end by 3 bases, with 7 bases between. CDR3 length equals 14 residues. CDR3 in amino acids: CAISEEHHTGELFF. DNA for the CDR3: TGTGCCATCAGTGAGGAACATCACACCGGGGAGCTGTTTTTT.

This chain uses TRBV2 with TRBJ2-3; TRBD2 matches at 9 bases. Trimming removed 3 bases from V and 6 bases from J; junction bases left unmatched: 4. The length of the CDR3 is 14 residues. CDR1 and CDR2 from the germline V gene are SNHLY and FYNNEI. CDR3 sequence reads: CASSDRAGGDTQYF. DNA for the CDR3: TGTGCCAGCAGTGATAGAGCGGGGGGTGATACGCAGTATTTT.

The chain links TRBV20-1 to TRBJ2-1, with 13 bases matching TRBD2. CDR1 DFQATT and CDR2 SNEGSKA come from the germline V gene (reference sequence). The ends lost 5 bases at V and 0 bases at J; junction bases unmatched: 7. CDR3 size: 17 residues. In DNA, the CDR3 is TGCAGTGCTGAGACTAGCGGGGGGCTGAGCTCCTACAATGAGCAGTTCTTC. This encodes CSAETSGGLSSYNEQFF.

This clonotype was seen ten or more times. This chain uses TRBV10-3 with TRBJ2-3; possible D gene TRBD2, 6 bases. Germline loops: CDR1 ENHRY, CDR2 SYGVKD. V was pared by 3 bases and J by 3 bases, with 22 bases between. The CDR3 has 18 amino acids. For the CDR3, the DNA is TGTGCCATCAGTGACTCTGGTTTGGGGTTCGGGGGTACAGATACGCAGTATTTT. Protein product: CAISDSGLGFGGTDTQYF.

This clonotype was picked up many times. This chain links TRBV2 with TRBJ2-3; D remains ambiguous. The CDR3 totals 15 residues. From germline, CDR1 is SNHLY and CDR2 FYNNEI. Trimming cost V 5 bases and J 4 bases, with 16 bases left between them. The CDR3 is CASSPITSGSDTQYF. The CDR3 DNA is TGTGCCAGCAGTCCAATAACTTCAGGTTCAGATACGCAGTATTTT. Together with reference TRBV2 and TRBJ2-3, the CDR3 gives the full variable domain: EPEVTQTPSHQVTQMGQEVILRCVPISNHLYFYWYRQILGQKVEFLVSFYNNEISEKSEIFDDQFSVERPDGSNFTLKIRSTKLEDSAMYFCASSPITSGSDTQYFGPGTRLTVL.

This clonotype came up many times. The V call is TRBV29-1, the J call TRBJ2-7; 7 bases match TRBD2. The CDR3 runs 14 residues. Germline V CDR1 and CDR2: SQVTM, ANQGSEA. V lost 4 bases to trimming and J lost 8 bases; unmatched junction nucleotides: 14. CDR3 coding DNA: TGCAGCGTTGCCCGCGGGGGAAGGGATAAGAAGCAGTACTTC. Its protein is CSVARGGRDKKQYF.

The table lists this clonotype with many counts. The gene calls are TRBV7-2 and TRBJ2-7, with D possibly matching TRBD2 (5 bases). The germline CDR1 and CDR2 sequences are SGHTA and FQGNSA. This CDR3 spans 15 amino acids. Between the trimmed V and J ends, which lost 5 bases and 2 bases, there was a span of 16 bases. The CDR3 is CASSPDRDGPYEQYF. The CDR3 DNA reads as TGTGCCAGCAGCCCAGACCGGGATGGCCCCTACGAGCAGTACTTC.

This clonotype was seen ten or more times. The chain joins TRBV19 to TRBJ1-2, with 7 bases lining up with TRBD1. The germline V gene encodes CDR1 LNHDA and CDR2 SQIVND (reference sequence). This CDR3 is built from 14 residues. Trimming cost V 7 bases and J 3 bases; bases outside gene matches: 8. CDR3 nucleotide sequence: TGTGCCAGTAACAGGAGGACAGGCGACTATGGCTACACCTTC. It encodes CASNRRTGDYGYTF.

This clonotype was found many times. The chain is built from TRBV6-1 and TRBJ1-5; 7 bases line up with TRBD1. Trimming at V came to 6 bases and at J to 7 bases, leaving 6 bases not matched to a gene. CDR3 length: 13 residues. The germline gives CDR1 MNHNS, CDR2 SASEGT. The CDR3 reads CASRKTGYQPQHF. Written as DNA, the CDR3 is TGTGCCAGCAGGAAGACAGGGTACCAGCCCCAGCATTTT.